Detailed here is one TCR beta chain. V shed 4 bases and J shed 5 bases, with 12 bases lying between them. There are 13 residues in the CDR3. Germline lookup yields CDR1 SGDLS and CDR2 YYNGEE. Sequencing was performed with immunoSEQ multiplex PCR; in TCRdb, only in-frame clones are kept and a portion is missing. The table has around 430,000 clones, around 88% seen once; the top ten hold around 13%. The record originates from a study of blood T cell repertoires in COVID-19. Study at large: The analysed material was cDNA or gDNA that came from T cells, B-cell-depleted T cells, or PBMCs.

The J gene is TRBJ2-5, the V gene TRBV9; D gene ambiguous. The specimen was peripheral blood. The sequence came from a woman aged 45-65 years with COVID-19, enrolled during active disease. CDR3 DNA sequence: TGTGCCAGCAGCCCTACAGAGACGGAGACCCAGTACTTC. This gives the protein CASSPTETETQYF. The whole variable domain, filled in from reference TRBV9 and TRBJ2-5, reads DSGVTQTPKHLITATGQRVTLRCSPRSGDLSVYWYQQSLDQGLQFLIQYYNGEERAKGNILERFSAQQFPDLHSELNLSSLELGDSALYFCASSPTETETQYFGPGTRLLVL.